This T cell receptor beta chain was observed in a study of cytomegalovirus exposure and HLA in healthy donors. Study as a whole: Among roughly 180 million T cells, an earlier analysis found 120 million or so unique TCR beta sequences. Genotyping of 398 donors showed that 80% to 85% belonged to the Caucasian-associated ancestry cluster.

Findings of the study overall: In a later analysis, approximately 15,000 TCR beta sequences were associated with HLA alleles at 0.05 false discovery rate. In a later analysis, parvovirus B19, influenza, CMV and Epstein-Barr virus appeared linked to several top co-occurrence clusters.

The CDR3 extends over 16 amino acids. The V gene end was trimmed by 6 bases and the J gene end by 3 bases; junction bases not matched to a gene: 12. Germline values: CDR1 SGHTA, CDR2 FQGTGA. Vbeta (60) and Jbeta (13) primers were used in the PCR. TCRdb's table, derived via immunoSEQ multiplex PCR, lists solely in-frame clones and lacks some. The sample includes 150,000 to 250,000 clones, over 65% of them seen just once. Turning to this clone: The antigen remains unidentified.

V and J are TRBV7-3 and TRBJ2-5; 8 nucleotides align to TRBD2. This TCR came from a boy aged 2 to 9 in good health and CMV-seronegative. The sample consisted of PBMCs. CDR3 bases: TGTGCCAGCAGGAATGGCGCGGGGGGCCGAGAAGAGACCCAGTACTTC. Translating it yields CASRNGAGGREETQYF. Filled out from reference TRBV7-3 and TRBJ2-5, the complete variable domain reads GAGVSQTPSNKVTEKGKYVELRCDPISGHTALYWYRQSLGQGPEFLIYFQGTGAADDSGLPNDRFFAVRPEGSVSTLKIQRTERGDSAVYLCASRNGAGGREETQYFGPGTRLLVL.